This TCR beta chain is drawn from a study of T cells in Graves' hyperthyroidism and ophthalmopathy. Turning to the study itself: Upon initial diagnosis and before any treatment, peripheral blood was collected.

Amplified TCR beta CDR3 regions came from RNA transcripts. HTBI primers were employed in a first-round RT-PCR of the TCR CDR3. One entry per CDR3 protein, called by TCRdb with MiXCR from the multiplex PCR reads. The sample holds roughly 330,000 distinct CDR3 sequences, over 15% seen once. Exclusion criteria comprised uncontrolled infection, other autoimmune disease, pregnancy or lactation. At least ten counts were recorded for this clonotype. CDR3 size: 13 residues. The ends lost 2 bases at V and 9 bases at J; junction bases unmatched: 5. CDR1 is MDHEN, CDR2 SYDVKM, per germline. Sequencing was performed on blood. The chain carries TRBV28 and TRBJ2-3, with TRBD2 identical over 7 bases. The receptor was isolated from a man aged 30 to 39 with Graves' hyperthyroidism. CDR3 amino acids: CASSLGRGKTQYF. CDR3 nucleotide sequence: TGTGCCAGCAGTTTAGGGAGGGGTAAGACGCAGTATTTT.